A single sample is the source of the 15 T cell receptor beta chains below, sequenced in a study of shared clonotypes between healthy human individuals. TCRdb's copy holds only in-frame clones and misses some; the assay was immunoSEQ multiplex PCR. In the table there are roughly 660,000 clones, 90% of which are singletons. Source material: memory CD8+ T cells from PBMCs. Described subset: CD45RO+ cells pooled with CCR7-negative TemRA cells. Receptors were obtained from a man aged 18 to 29 in good health. Some clones in this sample may be carry-over from other donors' samples.

The chain combines TRBV15 with TRBJ1-1, with TRBD1 matching 7 bases. V lost 3 bases, J lost 4 bases, and 5 bases stayed unmatched. The CDR3 loop spans 14 amino acids. CDR1 and CDR2 from the germline V gene are LNHNV and YYDKDF (reference sequence). The CDR3 sequence: CATSSTGAGTEAFF. CDR3 DNA sequence: TGTGCCACCAGCAGCACAGGGGCCGGCACTGAAGCTTTCTTT.

The DNA for the CDR3 is TGTGCCAGCAGCACGCCGGCGGGAAGGGGGCACAATGAGCAGTTCTTC. Translating gives CASSTPAGRGHNEQFF. The chain is built from TRBV9 and TRBJ2-1; TRBD1 might be the D (7 bases). Germline CDR1 is SGDLS and CDR2 is YYNGEE. Between the trimmed V and J ends, which lost 4 bases and 5 bases, there was a span of 19 bases. The CDR3 totals 16 residues.

V usage is TRBV6-1 and J usage is TRBJ2-3; TRBD2 agrees at 7 bases. The J segment lost 1 base and the V segment lost 2 bases, leaving 12 bases of the junction unmatched. Germline CDR1 MNHNS, CDR2 SASEGT. This CDR3 region has 18 residues. CDR3 loop: CASSEMSWASGRTDTQYF. The CDR3 DNA reads as TGTGCCAGCAGTGAAATGAGTTGGGCTAGCGGACGCACAGATACGCAGTATTTT.

The V and J genes are TRBV9 and TRBJ1-4; unclear D gene. This CDR3 contains 15 residues. The germline V gene encodes CDR1 SGDLS and CDR2 YYNGEE. V shed 4 bases and J shed 4 bases, with 14 bases lying between them. The CDR3 here is CASSSGFGSNEKLFF. The CDR3 coding sequence is TGTGCCAGCAGCAGTGGGTTCGGGAGTAATGAAAAACTGTTTTTT.

This clone was observed a few times. The CDR3 DNA is TGTGCCAGCAGCCTCTTGGGGTCGGGCACTGAAGCTTTCTTT. Protein sequence: CASSLLGSGTEAFF. This chain links TRBV7-3 with TRBJ1-1; no reliable D call. The V gene's germline CDR1 is SGHTA and CDR2 FQGTGA. V was cut by 5 bases and J by 4 bases, with 14 bases left in between. The CDR3 sequence is 14 residues long.

The J gene is TRBJ2-1, the V gene TRBV7-9; possibly TRBD1 or TRBD2 for D (5 bases each). This CDR3 region has 12 residues. The germline gives CDR1 SEHNR, CDR2 FQNEAQ (reference sequence). Trimming cost V 4 bases and J 14 bases, with 15 bases left between them. The CDR3 loop is CASSSGASYEFF. CDR3 DNA sequence: TGTGCCAGCAGCTCTGGGGCTAGCTACGAGTTCTTC.

The chain recombines TRBV5-4 with TRBJ2-7, with a tentative D call TRBD2 (5 bases). Germline V gives CDR1 SGHNT, CDR2 YYREEE (reference sequence). The CDR3 is 18 residues long. V lost 0 bases, J lost 7 bases, and 26 bases lay in between. The CDR3 region has the DNA TGTGCCAGCAGCTTGGCCGCTAACACGTTCGGGGAAACGAGTGAGCAGTACTTC. Its translation: CASSLAANTFGETSEQYF.

The rearrangement links TRBV5-1 to TRBJ2-3; D gene ambiguous. This CDR3 region has 14 residues. The germline V and J ends were trimmed by 7 bases and 6 bases, with 18 bases remaining between them. Germline assignment: CDR1 SGHRS and CDR2 YFSETQ. The CDR3 bases are TGCGCCAGCCTTCCCGGGCCCGTCCGCGATACGCAGTATTTT. As protein: CASLPGPVRDTQYF. The whole variable domain, remainder taken from reference TRBV5-1 and TRBJ2-3, is KAGVTQTPRYLIKTRGQQVTLSCSPISGHRSVSWYQQTPGQGLQFLFEYFSETQRNKGNFPGRFSGRQFSNSRSEMNVSTLELGDSALYLCASLPGPVRDTQYFGPGTRLTVL.

This clone was counted a single time. This chain uses TRBV5-1 with TRBJ2-7; 8 nucleotides match TRBD2. After removal of 5 bases from V and 6 bases from J, the junction contained 4 bases not matched to a gene. Looked up from germline, CDR1 is SGHRS and CDR2 is YFSETQ. The CDR3 has 12 residues. CDR3 sequence (DNA): TGCGCCAGCAGACTCGGGGGGGCCGAGCAGTACTTC. Translating it yields CASRLGGAEQYF.

The chain employs TRBV7-2 and TRBJ2-5; D may be TRBD1 (8 bases). Looked up from germline, CDR1 is SGHTA and CDR2 is FQGNSA. V was trimmed by 5 bases and J by 2 bases, leaving 18 bases between them. CDR3 length: 16 residues. The CDR3 here is CASSPDRGGGQETQYF. CDR3 bases: TGTGCCAGCAGCCCCGACAGGGGAGGGGGGCAAGAGACCCAGTACTTC. The whole variable domain, filled in from reference TRBV7-2 and TRBJ2-5, reads GAGVSQSPSNKVTEKGKDVELRCDPISGHTALYWYRQSLGQGLEFLIYFQGNSAPDKSGLPSDRFSAERTGGSVSTLTIQRTQQEDSAVYLCASSPDRGGGQETQYFGPGTRLLVL.

This clone was seen only once. This chain links TRBV19 with TRBJ1-2, with D hard to call. This CDR3 has 11 amino acids. Germline V gives CDR1 LNHDA, CDR2 SQIVND (reference sequence). Trimming shortened V by 10 bases and J by 3 bases, and 9 bases separated the two germline ends. The CDR3 region is CATRAYYGYTF. CDR3 sequence (DNA): TGTGCCACTAGGGCTTACTATGGCTACACCTTC.

The CDR3 coding sequence is TGTGCCAGCAGCGCGCGGGACGTAGGTTACAATGAGCAGTTCTTC. This sequence encodes CASSARDVGYNEQFF. The rearrangement uses TRBV9 and TRBJ2-1; maybe TRBD2 (6 bases). CDR1 is SGDLS and CDR2 is YYNGEE in the germline V gene. CDR3 length: 15 amino acids. Trimming cost V 3 bases and J 4 bases, with 14 bases left between them.

CDR3 sequence (DNA): TGTGCCACCAGCTCCTCCTGGGGGGGCGAGCAGTACTTC. This gives the protein CATSSSWGGEQYF. The chain couples TRBV15 to TRBJ2-7; 7 nucleotides line up with TRBD2. This CDR3 has 13 residues. V trimming: 5 bases; J trimming: 6 bases; junction bases outside the gene matches: 7. Per the germline V gene, CDR1 is LNHNV and CDR2 is YYDKDF (reference sequence). Complete variable domain (other parts from reference TRBV15 and TRBJ2-7): DAMVIQNPRYQVTQFGKPVTLSCSQTLNHNVMYWYQQKSSQAPKLLFHYYDKDFNNEADTPDNFQSRRPNTSFCFLDIRSPGLGDTAMYLCATSSSWGGEQYFGPGTRLTVT.

The rearrangement uses TRBV27 and TRBJ1-4; D call uncertain. The CDR3 consists of 14 residues. Germline loops: CDR1 MNHEY, CDR2 SMNVEV (reference sequence). The V gene lost 5 bases and the J gene lost 0 bases, with 7 bases spanning the gap. CDR3 DNA: TGTGCCAGCAGTCCCAGAACAACTAATGAAAAACTGTTTTTT. As protein: CASSPRTTNEKLFF. Variable domain in full (rest from reference TRBV27 and TRBJ1-4): EAQVTQNPRYLITVTGKKLTVTCSQNMNHEYMSWYRQDPGLGLRQIYYSMNVEVTDKGDVPEGYKVSRKEKRNFPLILESPSPNQTSLYFCASSPRTTNEKLFFGSGTQLSVL.

This rearrangement joins TRBV5-4 to TRBJ2-1; the match to TRBD2 covers 12 bases. CDR1 and CDR2 from the germline V gene are SGHNT and YYREEE (reference sequence). Trimming removed 4 bases from V and 7 bases from J; junction bases left unmatched: 15. The CDR3 totals 18 residues. CDR3 DNA: TGTGCCAGCAGCCCCCGGACTAGCGGGGAAAGGACCAGGAATGAGCAGTTCTTC. It codes for CASSPRTSGERTRNEQFF.